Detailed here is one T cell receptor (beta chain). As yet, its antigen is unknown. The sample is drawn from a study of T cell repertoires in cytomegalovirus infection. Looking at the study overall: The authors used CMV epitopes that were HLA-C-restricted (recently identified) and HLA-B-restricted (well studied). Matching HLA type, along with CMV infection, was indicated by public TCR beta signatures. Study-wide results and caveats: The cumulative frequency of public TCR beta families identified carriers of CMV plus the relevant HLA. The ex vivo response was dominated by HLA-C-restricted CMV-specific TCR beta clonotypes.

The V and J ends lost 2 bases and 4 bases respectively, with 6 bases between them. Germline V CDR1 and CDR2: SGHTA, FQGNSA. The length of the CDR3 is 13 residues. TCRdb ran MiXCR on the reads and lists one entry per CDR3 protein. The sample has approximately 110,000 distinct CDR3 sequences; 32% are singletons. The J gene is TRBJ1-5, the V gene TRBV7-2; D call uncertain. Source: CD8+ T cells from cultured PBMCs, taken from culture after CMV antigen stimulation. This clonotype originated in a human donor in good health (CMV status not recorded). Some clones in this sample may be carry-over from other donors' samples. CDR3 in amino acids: CASSLTVNQPQHF. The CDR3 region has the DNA TGTGCCAGCAGCTTAACCGTTAATCAGCCCCAGCATTTT.